This T cell receptor beta chain was sequenced in a study of regulatory T cells in long-lasting Graves disease. Background on the study: Patients with persistent Graves' disease had over 5 years of antithyroid drugs and persistent TSH receptor antibodies.

Trimming shortened V by 3 bases and J by 5 bases, and 14 bases separated the two germline ends. Germline V lookup: CDR1 SGDLS, CDR2 YYNGEE. The CDR3 extends over 14 amino acids. This clonotype turned up a few times. The antigen is undetermined. For TCR beta, libraries came from iRepertoire HTBI primers and Arm-PCR of CDR3 regions. Methods used by the authors: Detected in the samples were 62 TRBV and under 15 TRBJ segments. TCRdb analysed the multiplex PCR reads with MiXCR anew, one entry per CDR3 protein. TCRdb, not the original authors, processed these V and J calls. The sample lists under 500,000 distinct CDR3 sequences, around 21% occurring once. Time point described: persistent/refractory GD, antithyroid drugs over 5 years with positive TRAb. The TCR library used RNA extracted from PBMCs. Findings and caveats of the study: Tissue studied was limited to peripheral blood, excluding thyroid tissue. Newly diagnosed Graves' patients exceeded persistent ones in TCR diversity.

The sequence came from a female donor with Graves disease. The sample here was peripheral blood mononuclear cells (PBMCs), taken when the disease was refractory, from a patient treated with antithyroid drugs. The chain links TRBV9 to TRBJ1-1; D is unresolved. CDR3 amino acids: CASSGRRGGTEAFF. In nucleotides, the CDR3 is TGTGCCAGCAGCGGACGACGAGGTGGGACTGAAGCTTTCTTT.